This TCR beta chain was sequenced during a study of shared clonotypes between healthy human individuals. Clones were read by immunoSEQ multiplex PCR, and TCRdb kept only the in-frame ones, dropping some. Among about 2.1 million clones listed, approximately 94% were seen once. Naive CD8 cells were CD45RO-negative, positively selected for CCR7, excluding terminally differentiated effector memory CD45RA+ cells. V was shortened by 5 bases and J by 1 base, with 11 bases between the two germline ends. CDR1 is GTSNPN, CDR2 SVGIG, per germline (reference sequence). This CDR3 spans 14 amino acids. Study observations and caveats: Several donors held around 5% of naive CD4 clonotypes in common. In the sorted subsets, rarefaction showed sequencing was incomplete despite large depth. Sampling involved blood alone; tissue repertoires likely differ.

A note on this clone: Its antigen is currently unknown.

The J gene is TRBJ1-4, the V gene TRBV30; a possible D gene is TRBD1 (5 bases). Sequencing used naive CD8+ T cells from PBMCs. This receptor was taken from a man younger than 30 in good health. Some clones in this sample may be carry-over from other donors' samples. Written as DNA, the CDR3 is TGTGCCTGGTCCCGGGACGGAACTAATGAAAAACTGTTTTTT. Translation: CAWSRDGTNEKLFF.